The 8 T cell receptor beta chains below come from one sample, sequenced in a study of identifying expanded T cells in peripheral blood. Libraries were prepared by immunoSEQ multiplex PCR; TCRdb keeps only in-frame clonotypes and omits some of them. This table has under 120,000 clones, around 88% appearing once. The sample consisted of blood. The receptors derive from a person aged 18-70 years in good health.

About this clone itself: Other DNA sequences in this specimen translate into the identical CDR3. The chain combines TRBV4-3 with TRBJ2-7; possibly TRBD1 or TRBD2 for D (5 bases each). Trimming shortened V by 6 bases and J by 1 base, and 19 bases separated the two germline ends. This CDR3 region has 16 residues. Germline CDR1 reads LGHNA; CDR2 reads YSLEER. The CDR3 DNA reads TGCGCCAGCAGTCCGGGGCCGAACTACCCTTCCTACGAGCAGTACTTC. Amino acid sequence: CASSPGPNYPSYEQYF.

The chain recombines TRBV5-1 with TRBJ2-3; unclear D gene. The length of the CDR3 is 15 residues. CDR1 SGHRS and CDR2 YFSETQ come from the germline V gene. The V end was cut by 4 bases, the J end by 0 bases, with 12 bases between. The CDR3: CASSQGQISTDTQYF. The CDR3 nucleotides are TGCGCCAGCAGCCAAGGGCAGATCAGCACAGATACGCAGTATTTT.

The chain uses TRBV7-2 and TRBJ2-7; D not certain. Trimming cost V 1 base and J 1 base, with 5 bases left between them. In germline, CDR1 is SGHTA, CDR2 FQGNSA. The CDR3 sequence is 13 residues long. CDR3 sequence reads: CASSLDASYEQYF. The CDR3 DNA follows: TGTGCCAGCAGCTTAGACGCGTCCTACGAGCAGTACTTC.

This clone was counted once. J is TRBJ2-3 and V is TRBV4-2, with TRBD2 matching 8 bases. There are 19 residues in the CDR3. Germline V gene data show CDR1 as LGHNA and CDR2 as YNFKEQ. J lost 0 bases, V lost 1 base, and 12 bases had no gene match. The DNA for the CDR3 is TGTGCCAGCAGCCAAGTTTCGGCGGGGGGCGATTTTAGCACAGATACGCAGTATTTT. Amino acid sequence: CASSQVSAGGDFSTDTQYF.

The chain combines TRBV10-3 with TRBJ2-1, with a weak D call TRBD2 (6 bases). Trimming removed 10 bases from V and 6 bases from J, with 13 bases in between. CDR3 length equals 12 residues. Germline loops: CDR1 ENHRY, CDR2 SYGVKD. The CDR3 sequence is CATQVGGNEQFF. In DNA, the CDR3 is TGTGCCACCCAGGTGGGGGGCAATGAGCAGTTCTTC.

This clone has a count of ten or more. V gene TRBV9 combines with J gene TRBJ1-5; a weak D match, TRBD1 (5 bases). V lost 0 bases and J lost 6, with 7 bases in between. The CDR3 sequence is 13 residues long. Per germline, CDR1 SGDLS and CDR2 YYNGEE. The CDR3 DNA sequence: TGTGCCAGCAGCGTAGGAGGGGTTCAGCCCCAGCATTTT. Encoded protein: CASSVGGVQPQHF.

The gene calls are TRBV28 and TRBJ1-1; perhaps TRBD1 as D (5 bases). This CDR3 spans 16 amino acids. Germline V gene data show CDR1 as MDHEN and CDR2 as SYDVKM. V lost 3 bases and J 2 bases, leaving 16 bases between the germline ends. CDR3 DNA: TGTGCCAGCAGTTTGGATTTGGGTGGGGGAAACACTGAAGCTTTCTTT. Protein: CASSLDLGGGNTEAFF.

This clone showed up just once. The chain links TRBV2 to TRBJ1-2, with D perhaps matching TRBD1 (5 bases). This CDR3 comprises 17 residues. V shed 0 bases and J shed 6 bases, with 20 bases lying between them. Looked up from germline, CDR1 is SNHLY and CDR2 is FYNNEI. The CDR3 DNA reads as TGTGCCAGCAGTGAAGCGGGGCTCACCTCCGGGGGTAATGGCTACACCTTC. It codes for CASSEAGLTSGGNGYTF. The full variable domain, rest sourced from reference TRBV2 and TRBJ1-2, is EPEVTQTPSHQVTQMGQEVILRCVPISNHLYFYWYRQILGQKVEFLVSFYNNEISEKSEIFDDQFSVERPDGSNFTLKIRSTKLEDSAMYFCASSEAGLTSGGNGYTFGSGTRLTVV.